This T cell receptor (beta chain) derives from a study of shared clonotypes between healthy human individuals. The naive CD8 subset, CD45RO-negative cells positively selected for CCR7, excluded terminally differentiated effector memory CD45RA+ cells. The study, taken as a whole, reports: The researchers took only blood, and tissue repertoires probably look different. Naive subsets, compared against memory subsets, generally had larger estimated richness values. The donor pool, a small one, limited the genetic and exposure-history diversity represented.

Points on this clone: Its target is unknown.

Source study methods: Filtering differed since immunoSEQ provided only junctions, with no quality scores. The table came from immunoSEQ multiplex PCR; TCRdb's copy has only in-frame clones and leaves some out. The V and J calls and clone size are taken from that table; D and trimming were inferred from the DNA. The repertoire consists of 1.5 million to 2.5 million clones, with about 95% occurring once and the leading ten covering 0.9% to 1.5%. V lost 2 bases, J lost 0 bases, and 17 bases lay in between. CDR1 and CDR2 from the germline V gene are MNHGY and SAAAGT. The length of the CDR3 is 18 residues.

This clonotype was obtained from a man aged 18 to 30 in good health. The chain joins TRBV6-8 to TRBJ2-4; tentative D call: TRBD1 (6 bases). The source material was naive CD8+ T cells sorted from blood. This chain's CDR3 is CASSYRNRDNLAKNIQYF. CDR3 bases: TGTGCCAGCAGTTACCGCAACCGGGACAACCTAGCCAAAAACATTCAGTACTTC.